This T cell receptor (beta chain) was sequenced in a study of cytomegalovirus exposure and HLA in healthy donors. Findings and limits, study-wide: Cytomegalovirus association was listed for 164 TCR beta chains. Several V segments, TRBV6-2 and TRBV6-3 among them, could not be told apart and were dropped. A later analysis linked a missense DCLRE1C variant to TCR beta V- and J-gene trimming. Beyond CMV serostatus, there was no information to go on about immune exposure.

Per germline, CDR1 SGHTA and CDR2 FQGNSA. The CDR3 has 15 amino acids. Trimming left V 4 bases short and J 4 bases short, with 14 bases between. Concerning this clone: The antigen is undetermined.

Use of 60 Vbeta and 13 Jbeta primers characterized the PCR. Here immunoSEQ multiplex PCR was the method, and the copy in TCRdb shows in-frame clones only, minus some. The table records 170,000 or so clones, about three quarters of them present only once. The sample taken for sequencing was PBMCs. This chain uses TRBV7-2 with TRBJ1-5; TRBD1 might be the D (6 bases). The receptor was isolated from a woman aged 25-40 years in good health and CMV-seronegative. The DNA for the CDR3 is TGTGCCAGCAGCTCCGGGACACGCGAGAATCAGCCCCAGCATTTT. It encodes CASSSGTRENQPQHF.